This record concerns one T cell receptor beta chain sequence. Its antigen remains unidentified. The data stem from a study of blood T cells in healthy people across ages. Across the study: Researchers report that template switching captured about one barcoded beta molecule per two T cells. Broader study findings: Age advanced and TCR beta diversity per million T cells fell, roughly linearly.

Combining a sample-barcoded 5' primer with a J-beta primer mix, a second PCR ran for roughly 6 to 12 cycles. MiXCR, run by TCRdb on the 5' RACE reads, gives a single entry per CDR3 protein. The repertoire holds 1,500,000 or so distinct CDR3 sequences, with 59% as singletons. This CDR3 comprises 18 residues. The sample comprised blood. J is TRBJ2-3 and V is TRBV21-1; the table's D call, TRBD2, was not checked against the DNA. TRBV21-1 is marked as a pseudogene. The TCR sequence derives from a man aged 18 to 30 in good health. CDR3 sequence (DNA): TGTGCCAGCATCCCGACCTTAGGGCACTGGGGTAGGGCAGATACGCAGTATTTT. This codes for CASIPTLGHWGRADTQYF.